This is a list of T cell receptor beta chains from one sample in a study of blood T cell repertoires in COVID-19. Assay used: immunoSEQ multiplex PCR; TCRdb lists only in-frame clones, some missing. The top ten hold 4% of the sample, which has more than 150,000 clones, 86% seen once. The sequenced sample consisted of peripheral blood. Receptors were obtained from a woman aged 70-85 years with acute or convalescent COVID-19. Both conserved end residues are part of each CDR3. D genes are given only for firm matches. Only part of the rows carry a size: once, few, many, or a class if the clone is expanded.

>NA|TRBV6-2/TRBV6-3|TRBJ1-1|NA
CASSSWTNYLEAFF
TGTGCCAGCAGTTCTTGGACAAATTACCTTGAAGCTTTCTTT
>NA|TRBV10-1|TRBJ1-3|TRBD1
CASSPDRAGNTIYF
TGCGCCAGCAGCCCGGACAGGGCTGGAAACACCATATATTTT
>NA|TRBV5-1|TRBJ2-4|NA
CASSLSEKQNIQYF
TGCGCCAGCAGCTTGTCAGAAAAACAAAACATTCAGTACTTC
>NA|TRBV24-1|TRBJ2-1|TRBD1
CATSPPGTVNEQFF
TGTGCCACCAGCCCCCCCGGGACAGTCAATGAGCAGTTCTTC
>NA|TRBV24-1|TRBJ2-5|NA
CATSDPGGAETQYF
TGTGCCACCAGTGACCCCGGCGGGGCAGAGACCCAGTACTTC
>once|TRBV12-3/TRBV12-4|TRBJ1-1|TRBD1
CASGDSMNTEAFF
TGTGCCAGCGGGGACAGTATGAACACTGAAGCTTTCTTT
>NA|TRBV7-2|TRBJ1-1|NA
CASSSQGIGTEAFF
TGTGCCAGCAGCTCTCAGGGGATCGGTACTGAAGCTTTCTTT
>NA|TRBV28|TRBJ1-5|NA
CASSLLSSGVGQPQHF
TGTGCCAGCAGTTTACTATCCTCAGGGGTTGGTCAGCCCCAGCATTTT
>NA|TRBV4-2|TRBJ2-5|NA
CASSPQRAWIETQYF
TGTGCCAGCAGCCCGCAGCGGGCCTGGATAGAGACCCAGTACTTC
>NA|TRBV5-6|TRBJ1-5|TRBD1
CASSLSPGQTLPQHF
TGTGCCAGCAGCTTGTCCCCGGGACAGACTTTACCCCAGCATTTT
>NA|TRBV5-5|TRBJ2-7|TRBD1
CASSPGTANYEQYF
TGTGCCAGCAGCCCCGGGACAGCGAACTACGAGCAGTACTTC
>NA|TRBV6-1|TRBJ1-6|NA
CASSELIHGNSPLHF
TGTGCCAGCAGTGAACTGATCCACGGGAATTCACCCCTCCACTTT
>NA|TRBV4-2|TRBJ2-7|TRBD2
CASSPRTSGISYEQYF
TGTGCCAGCAGCCCCAGGACTAGCGGGATCTCCTACGAGCAGTACTTC
>once|TRBV6-5|TRBJ1-1|NA
CASSNERMNTEAFF
TGTGCCAGCAGTAACGAGAGAATGAACACTGAAGCTTTCTTT
>NA|TRBV7-5|TRBJ1-4|NA
CARSRLAGTENRSLNEKLFF
TGTGCCAGAAGCCGCCTCGCCGGGACAGAAAACCGAAGCCTAAATGAAAAACTGTTTTTT
>NA|TRBV18|TRBJ2-3|NA
CASSPQPRDTQYF
TGTGCCAGCTCACCACAGCCGCGGGATACGCAGTATTTT
>NA|TRBV12-3/TRBV12-4|TRBJ1-1|TRBD1
CASSSRGDREAFF
TGTGCCAGCAGCTCAAGGGGGGACAGGGAAGCTTTCTTT
>NA|TRBV28|TRBJ1-3|NA
CASSSPAARGRGNTIYF
TGTGCCAGCAGTTCCCCGGCGGCCAGGGGCCGCGGAAACACCATATATTTT
>NA|TRBV11-2|TRBJ2-5|TRBD2
CASSLEGRAATQYF
TGTGCCAGCAGCTTAGAGGGGAGGGCTGCGACCCAGTACTTC
>NA|TRBV5-8|TRBJ1-2|NA
CASSLRGGYGYTF
TGTGCCAGCAGCTTGAGGGGGGGCTATGGCTACACCTTC
>few|TRBV3-1/TRBV3-2|TRBJ2-1|NA
CASSQDNSPYNEQFF
TGTGCCAGCAGCCAAGATAACAGTCCATACAATGAGCAGTTCTTC
>NA|TRBV7-2|TRBJ2-1|NA
CASVGTAANEQFF
TGTGCCAGCGTCGGAACAGCCGCCAATGAGCAGTTCTTC
>NA|TRBV6-1|TRBJ2-4|TRBD2
CASSGLPPLAGVGNIQYF
TGTGCCAGCAGTGGCCTGCCTCCGCTAGCGGGAGTCGGGAACATTCAGTACTTC
>NA|TRBV9|TRBJ1-2|NA
CASSRSGGGEVYGYTF
TGTGCCAGCAGCCGCTCCGGGGGAGGGGAAGTCTATGGCTACACCTTC
>NA|TRBV6-6|TRBJ2-2|TRBD1
CASSLRQGPANTGELFF
TGTGCCAGCAGTCTCCGACAGGGGCCGGCGAACACCGGGGAGCTGTTTTTT